The 10 T cell receptor beta chains below come from one sample, sequenced in a study of cytomegalovirus exposure and HLA in healthy donors. Both 60 Vbeta primers and 13 Jbeta primers went into the PCR. Using immunoSEQ multiplex PCR, the repertoire was profiled, and TCRdb retains in-frame clones only, with some absent. Seen here are some 98,000 clones, about 83% observed once, and the top ten hold more than 3%. Sequenced material: PBMCs. These receptors all stem from a female donor in good health and CMV-seropositive.

This chain joins TRBV6-5 and TRBJ2-7, with 7 bases lining up with TRBD2. CDR1 MNHEY and CDR2 SVGAGI come from the germline V gene. This CDR3 is 13 amino acids long. The V and J ends lost 4 bases and 9 bases, in that order; junction bases with no gene match: 9. CDR3: CASSSVGLGRQYF. The CDR3 bases are TGTGCCAGCAGTTCCGTCGGACTAGGACGGCAGTACTTC.

This clone was picked up one time. The CDR3 is CASSQDPASGNIQYF. The CDR3 DNA reads TGCGCCAGCAGCCAAGACCCGGCTAGCGGAAACATTCAGTACTTC. V is TRBV4-1 and J is TRBJ2-4; the match to TRBD2 covers 7 bases. J was trimmed by 6 bases and V by 0 bases; bases with no gene match: 5. The CDR3 has 15 amino acids. Germline V gene lookup returns CDR1 MGHRA and CDR2 YSYEKL.

This clone is a singleton in its sample. V usage is TRBV10-2 and J usage is TRBJ2-7, with D possibly matching TRBD1 (5 bases). CDR3 size: 16 residues. Trimming shortened V by 5 bases and J by 8 bases, and 25 bases separated the two germline ends. Germline V lookup: CDR1 WSHSY, CDR2 SAAADI. This CDR3 reads CASSRLIGQRSPQQYF. For the CDR3, the DNA is TGCGCCAGCAGTAGGTTGATAGGACAAAGGAGCCCCCAGCAGTACTTC.

The rearrangement uses TRBV5-1 and TRBJ1-1; 9 nucleotides line up with TRBD1. J was trimmed by 5 bases and V by 4 bases; bases with no gene match: 6. CDR3 size: 14 residues. CDR1 is SGHRS and CDR2 is YFSETQ in the germline V gene. CDR3 in DNA: TGCGCCAGCAGCCAGGGACAGGGTGATACTGAAGCTTTCTTT. Translated, it gives CASSQGQGDTEAFF.

The chain is built from TRBV30 and TRBJ2-1; 11 bases agree with TRBD1. Germline V CDR1 and CDR2: GTSNPN, SVGIG (reference sequence). The CDR3 spans 14 residues. V lost 3 bases and J lost 6; bases outside the gene matches: 4. For the CDR3, the DNA is TGTGCCTGGAGCACCGGGACAGGGGGCAATGAGCAGTTCTTC. Residues: CAWSTGTGGNEQFF.

The J gene is TRBJ1-2, the V gene TRBV2; 8 nucleotides align to TRBD1. Germline-derived CDR1 and CDR2 are SNHLY and FYNNEI. The CDR3 contains 14 residues. Unmatched junction bases numbered 5, after V lost 4 bases and J lost 4 bases. The CDR3 here is CASSAGQGPYGYTF. In DNA form, the CDR3 reads TGTGCCAGCAGTGCTGGACAGGGACCCTATGGCTACACCTTC.

V gene TRBV18 combines with J gene TRBJ1-2; 9 bases match TRBD1. The CDR3 has 14 residues. Germline CDR1 is KGHSH and CDR2 is LQKENI. V trimming: 2 bases; J trimming: 8 bases; junction bases outside the gene matches: 6. CDR3 protein: CASSPSQGARGYTF. The CDR3 nucleotides are TGTGCCAGCTCACCATCACAGGGGGCTCGAGGCTACACCTTC.

The chain uses TRBV7-9 and TRBJ1-1; unclear D gene. The CDR3 covers 15 residues. Germline V gene lookup returns CDR1 SEHNR and CDR2 FQNEAQ (reference sequence). The V end was cut by 8 bases, the J end by 0 bases, with 16 bases between. The CDR3 reads CASAVMAPLNTEAFF. The CDR3 DNA sequence: TGTGCCAGCGCGGTTATGGCCCCCCTGAACACTGAAGCTTTCTTT.

This clone was recorded once. The DNA for the CDR3 is TGTGCCAGCAGCTTAATTCAGGGATGGTATGGCTACACCTTC. Translated, it gives CASSLIQGWYGYTF. The chain recombines TRBV11-2 with TRBJ1-2; a possible D gene is TRBD1 (5 bases). This CDR3 is built from 14 residues. Per the germline V gene, CDR1 is SGHAT and CDR2 is FQNNGV. V was trimmed by 2 bases and J by 5 bases, leaving 12 bases between them.

As concerns this clone: Other DNA sequences in the sample encode the same CDR3. V usage is TRBV13 and J usage is TRBJ2-7; a possible D gene is TRBD2 (6 bases). From germline, CDR1 is PRHDT and CDR2 FYEKMQ (reference sequence). V dropped 4 bases and J dropped 0 bases, with 7 bases sitting between them. CDR3 length: 13 amino acids. DNA for the CDR3: TGTGCCAGCAGCTCGGGACTCTCCTACGAGCAGTACTTC. As protein: CASSSGLSYEQYF.